The 25 T cell receptor beta chains below were found in one sample sequenced in a study of graft-versus-host responses after intestinal transplantation. TCRdb's table, derived via immunoSEQ multiplex PCR, lists solely in-frame clones and lacks some. The sample holds 20,000 to 30,000 clones, just under 40% seen once. The specimen comprised alloreactive CD4+ T cells from a mixed lymphocyte reaction culture, sampled before intestinal transplant. Subset here: CFSE-low proliferating T cells sorted from roughly six-day pre-transplant mixed lymphocyte reaction (GvH or HvG direction). The receptors derive from a human patient who received an intestinal transplant.

J is TRBJ2-1 and V is TRBV7-6; D gene ambiguous. V dropped 5 bases and J dropped 4 bases, with 15 bases sitting between them. The germline V gene has CDR1 SGHVS and CDR2 FNYEAQ. The CDR3 consists of 15 residues. The CDR3 bases are TGTGCCAGCAGCCCCACAGCCTCTCGGTACAATGAGCAGTTCTTC. It codes for CASSPTASRYNEQFF.

The chain employs TRBV5-1 and TRBJ1-1, with a possible D match to TRBD1 (6 bases). The germline V and J ends were trimmed by 4 bases and 2 bases, with 12 bases remaining between them. There are 14 residues in the CDR3. CDR1 is SGHRS, CDR2 YFSETQ, per germline. CDR3 sequence (DNA): TGCGCCAGCAGCCTTCTGACAGGAAACACTGAAGCTTTCTTT. It yields the protein CASSLLTGNTEAFF.

The chain couples TRBV28 to TRBJ2-7; unclear D gene. Germline V lookup: CDR1 MDHEN, CDR2 SYDVKM. The CDR3 totals 14 residues. Trimming cost V 3 bases and J 3 bases, with 12 bases left between them. The CDR3: CASSLFARLYEQYF. The CDR3 DNA follows: TGTGCCAGCAGTTTGTTCGCCAGGCTCTACGAGCAGTACTTC.

The gene calls are TRBV6-5 and TRBJ2-3; D uncertain. There are 12 residues in the CDR3. The germline gives CDR1 MNHEY, CDR2 SVGAGI. The ends were cut back, 5 bases at V and 1 base at J, with 4 bases in the middle. The CDR3 loop is CASSRGTDTQYF. In DNA form, the CDR3 reads TGTGCCAGCAGTCGGGGCACAGATACGCAGTATTTT.

This clone came up a few times. CDR3 DNA sequence: TGTGCCAGTAGTCTATACTATGGCTACACCTTC. Translating gives CASSLYYGYTF. V is TRBV19 and J is TRBJ1-2; D ambiguous. The germline V gene encodes CDR1 LNHDA and CDR2 SQIVND (reference sequence). The CDR3 runs 11 residues. V was shortened by 5 bases and J by 3 bases, with 4 bases between the two germline ends.

This chain joins TRBV5-4 and TRBJ2-5, with 10 bases fitting TRBD2. Germline V gene data show CDR1 as SGHNT and CDR2 as YYREEE (reference sequence). Trimming took 4 bases from V and 0 from J; bases not matched to a gene: 3. The CDR3 is made up of 15 amino acids. CDR3 sequence (DNA): TGTGCCAGCAGCCGTAGCGGGAGGTACCAAGAGACCCAGTACTTC. This gives the protein CASSRSGRYQETQYF.

The chain links TRBV18 to TRBJ1-3; D gene uncertain. V lost 0 bases and J 0 bases, leaving 6 bases between the germline ends. The CDR3 is 15 amino acids. CDR1 is KGHSH and CDR2 is LQKENI in the germline V gene. Written as DNA, the CDR3 is TGTGCCAGCTCACCACCGCCCAGCTCTGGAAACACCATATATTTT. Protein: CASSPPPSSGNTIYF.

In this sample, this clone turned up a few times. J is TRBJ2-5 and V is TRBV20-1; D is ambiguous. CDR3 length: 11 amino acids. Trimming stripped 7 bases from V and 3 bases from J, with 9 bases between. CDR1 DFQATT and CDR2 SNEGSKA come from the germline V gene (reference sequence). The CDR3 nucleotides are TGCAGTGTCGACTTTAAAGAGACCCAGTACTTC. Translating gives CSVDFKETQYF.

The rearrangement joins TRBV7-2 to TRBJ2-7; D perhaps matches TRBD2 (6 bases). The germline gives CDR1 SGHTA, CDR2 FQGNSA. Trimming pared 2 bases from V and 6 bases from J, leaving 20 bases between. The CDR3 length is 16 residues. The CDR3, as DNA: TGTGCCAGCAGCTTAATGGGACTCGCGGAGTTCGGCGAGCAGTACTTC. It encodes CASSLMGLAEFGEQYF.

The chain links TRBV20-1 to TRBJ2-1; D is possibly TRBD1 (6 bases). Germline loops: CDR1 DFQATT, CDR2 SNEGSKA (reference sequence). Trimming shortened V by 4 bases and J by 9 bases, and 10 bases separated the two germline ends. This CDR3 region has 11 residues. The DNA of the CDR3 is TGCAGTGCTACAGGGGTTGCTGAGCAGTTCTTC. Its translation: CSATGVAEQFF.

The CDR3 loop is CASSQSRGDGTQYF. As DNA, the CDR3 is TGTGCCAGCAGCCAAAGCCGGGGGGATGGGACCCAGTACTTC. The chain combines TRBV7-7 with TRBJ2-5; 7 nucleotides match TRBD2. Germline lookup yields CDR1 SSHAT and CDR2 FNYEAQ (reference sequence). The CDR3 runs to 14 residues. Trimming cost V 5 bases and J 7 bases; bases outside gene matches: 10.

The V gene is TRBV30, the J gene TRBJ1-2, with D maybe TRBD1 (6 bases). Germline V gene lookup returns CDR1 GTSNPN and CDR2 SVGIG (reference sequence). This CDR3 has 13 residues. The germline V and J ends were trimmed by 1 base and 6 bases, with 12 bases remaining between them. CDR3 nucleotide sequence: TGTGCCTGGAGTGCATGGGGGCTGGATGGCTACACCTTC. It yields the protein CAWSAWGLDGYTF.

Only a few counts were recorded for this clone. This chain connects TRBV6-5 to TRBJ1-2, with D unresolved. The CDR3 has 14 amino acids. Trimming took off 0 bases at V and 5 bases at J, with 10 bases between the two ends. CDR1 is MNHEY, CDR2 SVGAGI, per germline. The CDR3 DNA reads TGTGCCAGCAGTTACTCGGGCAGGCCGTATGGCTACACCTTC. This gives the protein CASSYSGRPYGYTF.

This clone has just a few counts. CDR3 amino acids: CASSQEEGQGQGNYQPQHF. The CDR3 nucleotides read TGTGCCAGCAGCCAAGAAGAGGGGCAGGGGCAAGGGAACTATCAGCCCCAGCATTTT. The chain is built from TRBV14 and TRBJ1-5; maybe TRBD1 (6 bases). The CDR3 sequence is 19 residues long. V was cut by 0 bases and J by 5 bases, with 23 bases left in between. Germline assignment: CDR1 SGHDN and CDR2 FVKESK.

J is TRBJ1-3 and V is TRBV5-4; possibly TRBD1 for D (6 bases). This CDR3 is built from 15 residues. Trimming pared 4 bases from V and 0 bases from J, leaving 11 bases between. Germline CDR1 is SGHNT and CDR2 is YYREEE (reference sequence). CDR3 region: CASSRDIYSGNTIYF. The CDR3 bases are TGTGCCAGCAGCCGGGACATATACTCTGGAAACACCATATATTTT.

Remarks on this clone: One end of the junction varies from germline; a read error may be responsible. This chain connects TRBV5-1 to TRBJ1-1; 8 nucleotides match TRBD1. The CDR3 spans 16 residues. CDR1 and CDR2 (germline): SGHRS, YFSETQ. The CDR3 reads CASSLEPTGARTEAFF. The CDR3 DNA reads TGCGCCAGCAGTTTGGAGCCGACAGGGGCGCGGACTGAAGCTTTCTTT.

The V gene is TRBV6-5, the J gene TRBJ2-7; D might be TRBD1 (5 bases). The CDR3 extends over 15 amino acids. V shed 4 bases and J shed 5 bases, with 18 bases lying between them. In germline, CDR1 is MNHEY, CDR2 SVGAGI. CDR3: CASSSATGLFHEQYF. The CDR3 nucleotides are TGTGCCAGCAGTTCGGCCACAGGCCTATTCCACGAGCAGTACTTC.

A few counts support this clone. In nucleotides, the CDR3 is TGTGCCAGCAGCTTGGGGCAGACTGCGAATGAAAAACTGTTTTTT. This codes for CASSLGQTANEKLFF. The rearrangement links TRBV7-9 to TRBJ1-4; TRBD1 is a possible D gene (5 bases). The CDR3 totals 15 residues. Germline V lookup: CDR1 SEHNR, CDR2 FQNEAQ (reference sequence). V lost 3 bases, J lost 5 bases, and 13 bases lay in between.

The chain's CDR3 is CASSLVPTNTGELFF. The CDR3 region has the DNA TGTGCCAGCAGCTTAGTCCCCACTAACACCGGGGAGCTGTTTTTT. V is TRBV11-3 and J is TRBJ2-2, with no clear D. In germline, CDR1 is SGHNT, CDR2 YENEEA. V shed 1 base and J shed 2 bases, with 8 bases lying between them. The CDR3 extends over 15 amino acids.

The gene calls are TRBV11-2 and TRBJ1-6; D is uncertain. CDR1 and CDR2 (germline): SGHAT, FQNNGV. This CDR3 comprises 16 residues. The V end was cut by 1 base, the J end by 5 bases, with 12 bases between. The CDR3 is CASSLVYTGNNSPLHF. CDR3 in DNA: TGTGCCAGCAGCTTAGTTTATACGGGGAATAATTCACCCCTCCACTTT.

The genes are TRBV7-9 and TRBJ1-2; D uncertain. The CDR3 extends over 14 amino acids. Trimming shortened V by 5 bases and J by 1 base, and 11 bases separated the two germline ends. Looked up from germline, CDR1 is SEHNR and CDR2 is FQNEAQ (reference sequence). The DNA for the CDR3 is TGTGCCAGCAGCATCTCTAGCGGTAACTATGGCTACACCTTC. This gives the protein CASSISSGNYGYTF. Filled out from reference TRBV7-9 and TRBJ1-2, the complete variable domain reads DTGVSQNPRHKITKRGQNVTFRCDPISEHNRLYWYRQTLGQGPEFLTYFQNEAQLEKSRLLSDRFSAERPKGSFSTLEIQRTEQGDSAMYLCASSISSGNYGYTFGSGTRLTVV.

This CDR3 reads CAWSVTRNTEAFF. The CDR3 bases are TGTGCCTGGAGTGTAACTCGGAACACTGAAGCTTTCTTT. This chain connects TRBV30 to TRBJ1-1; D not certain. CDR1 and CDR2 from the germline V gene are GTSNPN and SVGIG (reference sequence). Trimming pared 0 bases from V and 1 base from J, leaving 6 bases between. This CDR3 is 13 amino acids long.

This rearrangement joins TRBV29-1 to TRBJ1-1; 7 positions match TRBD1. From germline, CDR1 is SQVTM and CDR2 ANQGSEA. This CDR3 has 13 amino acids. V trimming: 6 bases; J trimming: 8 bases; junction bases outside the gene matches: 12. The CDR3 DNA reads as TGCAGCGTCCGCGAGGGGGCCCAGAGGGAAGCTTTCTTT. It is translated as CSVREGAQREAFF. Using reference TRBV29-1 and TRBJ1-1 for the parts outside the CDR3, the full variable domain is SAVISQKPSRDICQRGTSLTIQCQVDSQVTMMFWYRQQPGQSLTLIATANQGSEATYESGFVIDKFPISRPNLTFSTLTVSNMSPEDSSIYLCSVREGAQREAFFGQGTRLTVV.

This clone turned up a few times. The chain has TRBV11-3 and TRBJ2-7; 7 nucleotides line up with TRBD1. V was clipped by 5 bases and J by 2 bases; unmatched bases: 6. The CDR3 loop spans 14 amino acids. Germline V CDR1 and CDR2: SGHNT, YENEEA. The CDR3 DNA sequence: TGTGCCAGCAGCCGCACCGGGACAGCCTACGAGCAGTACTTC. It is translated as CASSRTGTAYEQYF.

The chain carries TRBV7-2 and TRBJ1-5; D uncertain. Germline V CDR1 and CDR2: SGHTA, FQGNSA. Trimming shortened V by 5 bases and J by 7 bases, and 12 bases separated the two germline ends. The CDR3 has 13 residues. CDR3 residues: CASSLGPGQPQHF. The CDR3 DNA reads TGTGCCAGCAGCCTCGGACCGGGGCAGCCCCAGCATTTT. The complete variable domain, with remaining parts taken from reference TRBV7-2 and TRBJ1-5, reads GAGVSQSPSNKVTEKGKDVELRCDPISGHTALYWYRQSLGQGLEFLIYFQGNSAPDKSGLPSDRFSAERTGGSVSTLTIQRTQQEDSAVYLCASSLGPGQPQHFGDGTRLSIL.